The 11 T cell receptor gamma chains given below trace back to one sample, sequenced in a study of gamma-delta chains in newborns, infants, children. TCRdb re-identified clones in the reads via CATT. The table lists several hundred gamma-chain clones, around 1.5% of them singletons. The sequencing input was blood. Receptors originate from a child who was a newborn, infant or young child, either healthy, febrile or measles-vaccinated (not recorded which).

This clone was seen more than once but under ten times. Since a far larger clone is one base different, this is likely a read error. Written as DNA, the CDR3 is TGTGCCTGGTGGGAGGTAAATAAGAAACTCTTT. This translates into CAWWEVNKKLF. This chain uses TRGV9 with TRGJ1 or TRGJ2. Germline CDR1 reads GITISATS; CDR2 reads ISYDGTV (reference sequence). This CDR3 is 11 amino acids long.

On this clone: A much larger clone lies one base from this, so it may be a read error. This chain connects TRGV9 to TRGJP. V was pared by 0 bases and J by 6 bases, with 5 bases of the junction left unmatched. CDR3 length: 17 residues. The germline V gene encodes CDR1 GITISATS and CDR2 ISYDGTV (reference sequence). In DNA, the CDR3 is TGTGCCTTGTGGGAGGTGTGGGGAGAGTTGGGCAAAAAAATCAAGGTATTT. It codes for CALWEVWGELGKKIKVF.

Comment on this clone: Since a far larger clone is one base different, this is likely a read error. Within the sample, other DNA sequences also encode this same CDR3. The J gene is TRGJ1 or TRGJ2, the V gene TRGV5. Germline CDR1 reads VINAFY; CDR2 reads YDVSNSKD. The length of the CDR3 is 15 residues. This CDR3 reads CATWDRPKDYYKKLF. CDR3 in DNA: TGTGCCACCTGGGACAGGCCAAAGGATTACTATAAGAAACTCTTT.

V usage is TRGV8 and J usage is TRGJ1 or TRGJ2. Germline trimming cut 2 bases from V and 4 bases from J; bases unmatched to any gene: 5. The CDR3 contains 13 residues. Germline CDR1 reads VENAVY; CDR2 reads YDSYNSRV. The CDR3 loop is CATWDITYYKKLF. The CDR3 coding sequence is TGTGCCACCTGGGATATTACATATTATAAGAAACTCTTT.

This clone was observed a handful of times. A far larger clone differs by one base, so this is likely a read error. This sample also contains other DNA sequences that code for the same CDR3. This chain joins TRGV9 and TRGJP. The CDR3 has 16 residues. Germline CDR1 is GITISATS and CDR2 is ISYDGTV (reference sequence). CDR3 in DNA: TGTGCCTTGTGGGAGGTGCAAGAGTTGGGCAAAAAAATCAAGGTATTC. The encoded protein is CALWEVQELGKKIKVF.

This clone came up a few times. With a far larger clone one base away, a read error is the likely cause. The rearrangement joins TRGV4 to TRGJ1 or TRGJ2. The CDR3 has 13 residues. CDR1 is EGSTGY and CDR2 is YDSYTSSV in the germline V gene. CDR3 nucleotides: TGTGCCACCTGGGATGGGCCGGGGTATAAGAGACTCTTT. It is translated as CATWDGPGYKRLF.

By proportion, this clone is large (0.1 to 1%). This chain links TRGV9 with TRGJ1 or TRGJ2. V gave up 0 bases and J gave up 3 bases; unmatched junction bases: 8. This CDR3 contains 15 residues. The V gene's germline CDR1 is GITISATS and CDR2 ISYDGTV (reference sequence). CDR3 sequence reads: CALWEVQFPYYKKLF. The CDR3 coding sequence is TGTGCCTTGTGGGAGGTGCAGTTCCCTTATTATAAGAAACTCTTT.

By share of the sample, this clone is large. This specimen includes other DNA sequences encoding the same CDR3. The rearrangement joins TRGV2 to TRGJ1 or TRGJ2. CDR1 is EGSNGY, CDR2 YDSYNSKV, per germline. V lost 1 base, J lost 7 bases, and 10 bases stayed unmatched. The CDR3 spans 14 residues. CDR3 nucleotides: TGTGCCACCTGGGACGGTCCACAGAGGTATAAGAAACTCTTT. Translated: CATWDGPQRYKKLF.

In its sample, this clone was seen a few times. This may be a read error, as it is one base from a much larger clone. V and J are TRGV4 and TRGJ1 or TRGJ2. This CDR3 has 11 residues. Trimming removed 0 bases from V and 12 bases from J; junction bases left unmatched: 5. Germline V gene lookup returns CDR1 EGSTGY and CDR2 YDSYTSSV. The CDR3 DNA reads TGTGCCACCTGGGATGGGCACGGGAAACTCTTT. As protein: CATWDGHGKLF.

Remarks on this clone: A much larger clone sits a single nucleotide away, making a read error possible. This sample includes further DNA sequences coding for the same CDR3. V gene TRGV5 combines with J gene TRGJ1 or TRGJ2. The germline V gene encodes CDR1 VINAFY and CDR2 YDVSNSKD. This CDR3 region has 11 residues. The CDR3 region has the DNA TGTGCCACCTGGGACAGGCATAAGAAACTCTTC. This translates into CATWDRHKKLF.

Comment on this clone: The TCRdb protein, from a much larger clone, departs from this DNA's translation at residue 8, likely by read error; the protein shown derives from the DNA. The chain carries TRGV9 and TRGJ1 or TRGJ2. Trimming cost V 1 base and J 14 bases; bases outside gene matches: 5. The CDR3 runs to 10 residues. CDR1 and CDR2 from the germline V gene are GITISATS and ISYDGTV (reference sequence). CDR3 DNA sequence: TGTGCCTTGTGGGAGGTAGAGGAACTCTTT. Protein sequence: CALWEVEELF.